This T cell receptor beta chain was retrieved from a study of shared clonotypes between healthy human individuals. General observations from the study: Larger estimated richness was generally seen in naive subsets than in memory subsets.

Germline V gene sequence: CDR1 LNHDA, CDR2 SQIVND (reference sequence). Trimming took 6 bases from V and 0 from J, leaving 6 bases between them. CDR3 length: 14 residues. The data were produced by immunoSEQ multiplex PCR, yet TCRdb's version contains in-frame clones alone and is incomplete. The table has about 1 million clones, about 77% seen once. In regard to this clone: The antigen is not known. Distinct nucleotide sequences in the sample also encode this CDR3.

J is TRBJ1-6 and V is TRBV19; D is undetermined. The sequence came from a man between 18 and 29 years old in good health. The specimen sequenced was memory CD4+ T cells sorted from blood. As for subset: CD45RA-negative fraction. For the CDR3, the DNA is TGTGCCAGTAGCGAGAGCTCCTATAATTCACCCCTCCACTTT. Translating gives CASSESSYNSPLHF.